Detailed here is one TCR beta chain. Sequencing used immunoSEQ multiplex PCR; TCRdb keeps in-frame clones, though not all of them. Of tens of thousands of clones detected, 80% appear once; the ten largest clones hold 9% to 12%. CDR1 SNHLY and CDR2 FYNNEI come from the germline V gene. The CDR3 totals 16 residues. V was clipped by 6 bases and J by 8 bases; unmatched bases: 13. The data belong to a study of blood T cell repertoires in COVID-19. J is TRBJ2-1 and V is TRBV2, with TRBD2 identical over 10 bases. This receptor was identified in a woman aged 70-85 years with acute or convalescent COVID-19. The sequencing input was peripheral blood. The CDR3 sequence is CASSELSGRKWDEQFF. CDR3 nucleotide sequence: TGTGCCAGCAGCGAGCTTAGCGGGAGGAAGTGGGATGAGCAGTTCTTC.